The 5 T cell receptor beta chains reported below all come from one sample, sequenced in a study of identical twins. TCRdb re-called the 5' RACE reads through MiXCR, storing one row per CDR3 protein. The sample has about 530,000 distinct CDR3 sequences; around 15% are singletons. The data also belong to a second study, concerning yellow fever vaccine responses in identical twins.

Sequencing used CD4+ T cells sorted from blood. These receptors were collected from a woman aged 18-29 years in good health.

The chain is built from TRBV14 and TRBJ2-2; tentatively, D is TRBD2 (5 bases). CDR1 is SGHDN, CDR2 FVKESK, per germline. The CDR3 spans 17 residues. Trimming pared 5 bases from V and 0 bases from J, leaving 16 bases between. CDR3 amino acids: CASSFGRRLTNTGELFF. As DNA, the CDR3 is TGTGCCAGCAGCTTCGGACGGAGGCTCACGAACACCGGGGAGCTGTTTTTT. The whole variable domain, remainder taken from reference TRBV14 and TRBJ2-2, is EAGVTQFPSHSVIEKGQTVTLRCDPISGHDNLYWYRRVMGKEIKFLLHFVKESKQDESGMPNNRFLAERTGGTYSTLKVQPAELEDSGVYFCASSFGRRLTNTGELFFGEGSRLTVL.

The CDR3 nucleotides are TGTGCCAGCAGCCCCCGGACGTCCTCCCCCTACGTCTACGAGCAGTACTTC. This sequence encodes CASSPRTSSPYVYEQYF. The genes are TRBV11-3 and TRBJ2-7, with D unclear. Germline V gene sequence: CDR1 SGHNT, CDR2 YENEEA. V was pared by 5 bases and J by 3 bases, with 23 bases between. The CDR3 consists of 17 residues.

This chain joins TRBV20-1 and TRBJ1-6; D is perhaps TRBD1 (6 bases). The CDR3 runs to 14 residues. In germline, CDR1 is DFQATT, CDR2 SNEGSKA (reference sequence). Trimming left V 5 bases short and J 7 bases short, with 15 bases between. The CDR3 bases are TGCAGTGCTCCCCAAGGGGGAGGCAATTCACCCCTCCACTTT. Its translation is CSAPQGGGNSPLHF.

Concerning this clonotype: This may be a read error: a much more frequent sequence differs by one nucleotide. CDR3 coding DNA: TGCACCAGCAGCTTGGTTCGGGGACCATCGAGCTCTGAAGCTTTCTTT. Residues: CTSSLVRGPSSSEAFF. The J gene is TRBJ1-1, the V gene TRBV5-1; D is possibly TRBD1 (5 bases). Per the germline V gene, CDR1 is SGHRS and CDR2 is YFSETQ. CDR3 length: 16 residues.

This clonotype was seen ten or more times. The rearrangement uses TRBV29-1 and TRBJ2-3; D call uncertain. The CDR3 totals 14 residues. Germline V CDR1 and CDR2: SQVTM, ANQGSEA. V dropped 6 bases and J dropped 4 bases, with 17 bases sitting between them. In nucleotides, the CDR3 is TGCAGCGTAGACCAGGTTGTGGGCGCAGATACGCAGTATTTT. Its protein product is CSVDQVVGADTQYF.